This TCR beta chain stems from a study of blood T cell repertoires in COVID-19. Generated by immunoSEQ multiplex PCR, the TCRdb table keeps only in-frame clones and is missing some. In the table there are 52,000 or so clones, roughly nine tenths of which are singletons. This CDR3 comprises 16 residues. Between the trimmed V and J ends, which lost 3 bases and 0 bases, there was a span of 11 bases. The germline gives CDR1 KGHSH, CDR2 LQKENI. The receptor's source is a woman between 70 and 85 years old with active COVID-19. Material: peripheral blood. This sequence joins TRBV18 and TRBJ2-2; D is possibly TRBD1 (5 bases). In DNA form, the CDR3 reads TGTGCCAGCTCACCGCCAGGCAGGGCGAACACCGGGGAGCTGTTTTTT. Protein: CASSPPGRANTGELFF.